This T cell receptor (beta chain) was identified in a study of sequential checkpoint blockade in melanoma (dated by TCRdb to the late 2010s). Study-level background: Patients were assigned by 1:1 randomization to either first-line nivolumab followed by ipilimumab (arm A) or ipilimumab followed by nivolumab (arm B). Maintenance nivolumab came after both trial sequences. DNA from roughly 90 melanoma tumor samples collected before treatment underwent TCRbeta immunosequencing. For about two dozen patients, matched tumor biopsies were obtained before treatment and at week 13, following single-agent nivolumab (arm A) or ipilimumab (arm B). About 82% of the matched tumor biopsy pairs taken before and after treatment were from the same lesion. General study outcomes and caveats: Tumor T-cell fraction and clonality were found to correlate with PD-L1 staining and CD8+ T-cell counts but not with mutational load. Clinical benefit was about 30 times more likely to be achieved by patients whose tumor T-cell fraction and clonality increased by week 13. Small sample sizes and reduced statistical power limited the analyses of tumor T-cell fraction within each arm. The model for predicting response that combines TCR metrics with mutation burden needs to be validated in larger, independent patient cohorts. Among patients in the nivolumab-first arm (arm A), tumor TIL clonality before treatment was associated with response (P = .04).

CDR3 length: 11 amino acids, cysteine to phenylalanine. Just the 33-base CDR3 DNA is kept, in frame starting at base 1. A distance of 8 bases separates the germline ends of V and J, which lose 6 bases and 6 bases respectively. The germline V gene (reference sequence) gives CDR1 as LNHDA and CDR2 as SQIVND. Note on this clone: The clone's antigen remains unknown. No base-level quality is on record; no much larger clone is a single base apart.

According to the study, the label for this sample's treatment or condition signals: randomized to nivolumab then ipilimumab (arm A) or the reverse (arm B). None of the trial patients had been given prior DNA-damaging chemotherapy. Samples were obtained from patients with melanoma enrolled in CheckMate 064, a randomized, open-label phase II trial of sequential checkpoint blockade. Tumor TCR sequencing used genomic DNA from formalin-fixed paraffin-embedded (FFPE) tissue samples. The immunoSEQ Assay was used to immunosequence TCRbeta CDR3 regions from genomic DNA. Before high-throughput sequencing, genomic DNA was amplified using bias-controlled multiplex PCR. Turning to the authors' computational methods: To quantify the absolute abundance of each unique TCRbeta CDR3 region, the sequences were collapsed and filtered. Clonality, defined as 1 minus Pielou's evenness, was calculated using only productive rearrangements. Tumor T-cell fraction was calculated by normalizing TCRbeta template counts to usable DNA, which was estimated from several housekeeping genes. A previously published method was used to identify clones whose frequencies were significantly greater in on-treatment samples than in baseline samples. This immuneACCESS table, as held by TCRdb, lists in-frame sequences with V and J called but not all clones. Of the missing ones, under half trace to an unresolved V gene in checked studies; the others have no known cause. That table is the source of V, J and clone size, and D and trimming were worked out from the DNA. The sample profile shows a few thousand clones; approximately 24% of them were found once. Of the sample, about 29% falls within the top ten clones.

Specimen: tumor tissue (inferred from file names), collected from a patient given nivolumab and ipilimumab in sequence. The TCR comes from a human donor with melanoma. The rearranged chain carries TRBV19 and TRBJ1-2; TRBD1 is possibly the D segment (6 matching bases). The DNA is TGTGCCAGTAGCAGGGGTGATGGCTACACCTTC. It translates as CASSRGDGYTF. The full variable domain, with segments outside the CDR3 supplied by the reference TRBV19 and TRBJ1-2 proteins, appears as DGGITQSPKYLFRKEGQNVTLSCEQNLNHDAMYWYRQDPGQGLRLIYYSQIVNDFQKGDIAEGYSVSREKKESFPLTVTSAQKNPTAFYLCASSRGDGYTFGSGTRLTVV.